This T cell receptor (beta chain) derives from a study of T cell responses to AZD1222 COVID-19 vaccine. In this sample, this clone turned up once. Using immunoSEQ multiplex PCR, the repertoire was profiled, and TCRdb retains in-frame clones only, with some absent. Of some 120,000 clones listed, approximately 88% are singletons. The sequences come from peripheral blood, collected on day 0 of AZD1222 vaccination. The receptor was isolated from an adult in good health.

The CDR3 nucleotides read TGCGCCAGCAGCCAAGATCCCGCCGGGGGCAAGATTGAAAAACTGTTTTTT. Translation gives CASSQDPAGGKIEKLFF. This chain uses TRBV4-3 with TRBJ1-4; weak D call: TRBD1 (6 bases). Germline lookup yields CDR1 LGHNA and CDR2 YSLEER. This CDR3 region has 17 residues. V lost 0 bases and J lost 7, with 18 bases in between.